This T cell receptor beta chain stems from a study of shared clonotypes between healthy human individuals. On this clone itself: Its antigen is undetermined.

Germline-derived CDR1 and CDR2 are LNHDA and SQIVND (reference sequence). V was clipped by 5 bases and J by 4 bases, with 12 bases between them. The CDR3 sequence is 14 residues long. CD45RO negativity and positive selection for CCR7 defined naive CD8 cells, a population that excluded terminally differentiated effector memory CD45RA+ cells. All donors were Caucasian adults living in Nashville, Tennessee. Sequencing used immunoSEQ multiplex PCR; TCRdb keeps in-frame clones, though not all of them. The data contain about 2.1 million clones, about 93% of them singletons. The study, taken as a whole, reports: Memory subsets generally showed smaller estimated richness than naive subsets did. Sequencing of the sorted subsets was shown by rarefaction to be incomplete despite large depth. It was observed that 5% to 6% of naive CD4 clonotypes were shared across a handful of donors.

This chain links TRBV19 with TRBJ2-1; D remains ambiguous. What was sequenced was naive CD8+ T cells from PBMCs. This sequence originates from a man aged 18 to 30 in good health. Some clones in this sample may be carry-over from other donors' samples. The CDR3 sequence is CASSRGTAYNEQFF. The CDR3 DNA sequence: TGTGCCAGTAGTCGAGGAACGGCATACAATGAGCAGTTCTTC. Together with reference TRBV19 and TRBJ2-1, the CDR3 gives the full variable domain: DGGITQSPKYLFRKEGQNVTLSCEQNLNHDAMYWYRQDPGQGLRLIYYSQIVNDFQKGDIAEGYSVSREKKESFPLTVTSAQKNPTAFYLCASSRGTAYNEQFFGPGTRLTVL.